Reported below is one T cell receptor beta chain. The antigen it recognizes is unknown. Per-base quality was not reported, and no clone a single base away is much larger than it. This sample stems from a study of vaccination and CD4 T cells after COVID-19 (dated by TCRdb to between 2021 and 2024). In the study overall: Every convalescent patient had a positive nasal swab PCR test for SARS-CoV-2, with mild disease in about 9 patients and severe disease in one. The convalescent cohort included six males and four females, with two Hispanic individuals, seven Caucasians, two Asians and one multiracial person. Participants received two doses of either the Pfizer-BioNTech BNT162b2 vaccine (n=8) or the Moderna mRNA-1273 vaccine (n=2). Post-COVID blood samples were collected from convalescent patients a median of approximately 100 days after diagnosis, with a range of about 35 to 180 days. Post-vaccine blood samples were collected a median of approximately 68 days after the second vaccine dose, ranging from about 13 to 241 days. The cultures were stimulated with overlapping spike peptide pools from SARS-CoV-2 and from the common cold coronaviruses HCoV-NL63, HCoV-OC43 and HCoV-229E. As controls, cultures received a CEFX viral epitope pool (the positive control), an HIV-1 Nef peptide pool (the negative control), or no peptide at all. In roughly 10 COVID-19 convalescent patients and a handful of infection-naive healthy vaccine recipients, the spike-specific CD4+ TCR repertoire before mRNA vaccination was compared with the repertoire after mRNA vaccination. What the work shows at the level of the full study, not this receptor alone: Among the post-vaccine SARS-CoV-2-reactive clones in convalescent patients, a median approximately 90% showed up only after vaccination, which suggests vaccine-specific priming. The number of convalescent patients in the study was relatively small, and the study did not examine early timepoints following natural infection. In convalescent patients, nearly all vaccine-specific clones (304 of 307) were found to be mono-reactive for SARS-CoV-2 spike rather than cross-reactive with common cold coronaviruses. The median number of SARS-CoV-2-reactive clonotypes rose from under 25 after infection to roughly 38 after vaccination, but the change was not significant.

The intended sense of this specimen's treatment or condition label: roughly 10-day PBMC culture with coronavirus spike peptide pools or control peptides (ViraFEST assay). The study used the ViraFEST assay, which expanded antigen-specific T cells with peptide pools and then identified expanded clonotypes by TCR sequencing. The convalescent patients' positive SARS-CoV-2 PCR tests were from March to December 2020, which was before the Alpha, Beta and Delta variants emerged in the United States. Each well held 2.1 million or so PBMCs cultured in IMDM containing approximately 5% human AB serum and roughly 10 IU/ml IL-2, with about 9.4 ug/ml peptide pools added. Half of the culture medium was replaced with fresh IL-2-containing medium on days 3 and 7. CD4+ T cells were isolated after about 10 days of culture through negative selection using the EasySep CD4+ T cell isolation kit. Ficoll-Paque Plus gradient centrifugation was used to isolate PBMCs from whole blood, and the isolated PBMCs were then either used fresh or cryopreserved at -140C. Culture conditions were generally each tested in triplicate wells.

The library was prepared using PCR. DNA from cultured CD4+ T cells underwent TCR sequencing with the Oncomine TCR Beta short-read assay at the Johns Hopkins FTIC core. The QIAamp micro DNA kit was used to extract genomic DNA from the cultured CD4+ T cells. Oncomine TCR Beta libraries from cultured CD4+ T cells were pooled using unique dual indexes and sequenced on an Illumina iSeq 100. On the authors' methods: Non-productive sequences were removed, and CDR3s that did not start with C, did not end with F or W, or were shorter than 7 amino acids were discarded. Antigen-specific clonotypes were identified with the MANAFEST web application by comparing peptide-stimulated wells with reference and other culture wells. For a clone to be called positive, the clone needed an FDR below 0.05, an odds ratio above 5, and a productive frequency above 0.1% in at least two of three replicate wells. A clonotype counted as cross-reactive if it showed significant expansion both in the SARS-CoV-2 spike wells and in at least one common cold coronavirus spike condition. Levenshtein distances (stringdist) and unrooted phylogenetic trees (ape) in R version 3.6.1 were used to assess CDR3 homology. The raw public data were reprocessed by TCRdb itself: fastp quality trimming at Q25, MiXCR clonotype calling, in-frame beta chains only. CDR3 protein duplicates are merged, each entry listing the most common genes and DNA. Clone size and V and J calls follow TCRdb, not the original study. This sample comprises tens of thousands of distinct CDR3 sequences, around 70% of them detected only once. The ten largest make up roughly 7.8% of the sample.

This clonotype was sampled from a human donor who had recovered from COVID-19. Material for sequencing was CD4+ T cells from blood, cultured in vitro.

The DNA is as follows: TGTGCCAGCAGTTTATCCTCAGGGTTCGCCCAGTACTTC. This encodes CASSLSSGFAQYF. The rearrangement joined TRBV28 to TRBJ2-5, with TRBD1 as a weak D call on 5 bases. Trimming at the junction amounts to 1 base on V and 9 bases on J, and the germline ends lie 12 bases apart. Counted from cysteine to phenylalanine, this CDR3 has 13 amino acids. The only DNA kept is the CDR3, 39 bases in frame from the first base. CDR1 MDHEN and CDR2 SYDVKM are derived from the germline V gene. The variable domain in full, with residues beyond the CDR3 obtained from the reference TRBV28 and TRBJ2-5 genes, is DVKVTQSSRYLVKRTGEKVFLECVQDMDHENMFWYRQDPGLGLRLIYFSYDVKMKEKGDIPEGYSVSREKKERFSLILESASTNQTSMYLCASSLSSGFAQYFGPGTRLLVL.